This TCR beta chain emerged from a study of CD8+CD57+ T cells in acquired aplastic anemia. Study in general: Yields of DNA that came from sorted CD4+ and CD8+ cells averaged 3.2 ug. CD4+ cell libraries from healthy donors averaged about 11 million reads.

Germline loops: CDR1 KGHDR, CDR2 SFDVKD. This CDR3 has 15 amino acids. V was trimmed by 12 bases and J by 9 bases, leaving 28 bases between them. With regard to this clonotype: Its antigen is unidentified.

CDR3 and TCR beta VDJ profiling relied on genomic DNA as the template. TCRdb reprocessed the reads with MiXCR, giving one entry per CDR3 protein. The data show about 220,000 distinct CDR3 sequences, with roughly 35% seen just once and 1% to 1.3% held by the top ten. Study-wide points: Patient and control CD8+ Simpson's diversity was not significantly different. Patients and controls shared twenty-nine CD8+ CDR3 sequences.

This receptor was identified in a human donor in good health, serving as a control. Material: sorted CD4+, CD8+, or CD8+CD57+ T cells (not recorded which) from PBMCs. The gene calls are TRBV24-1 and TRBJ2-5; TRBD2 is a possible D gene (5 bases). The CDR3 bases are TGTGCCTGGAGTGCTAAGACGGGGTGGGGTGAGGCCCAGTACTTC. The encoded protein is CAWSAKTGWGEAQYF.